Each of the 27 T cell receptor beta chains below was sequenced from the same sample in a study of tumor and adjacent non-tumor tissue in lung cancer. A modified ARM-PCR protocol with three rounds of nested PCR amplified TCRbeta. In TCRdb, the multiplex PCR reads were re-called with MiXCR into one record per CDR3 protein. The table has about 140,000 distinct CDR3 sequences, around 60% seen once; the top ten hold about 20%. The template was RNA from unsorted bulk tissue. Sequenced input: lung tumor tissue. These receptors all come from a man aged 55 to 70 with small cell lung cancer.

CDR3 in DNA: TGTGCCAGCAGCCCCCAGACAGGGACTGATACTGAAGCTTTCTTT. This gives the protein CASSPQTGTDTEAFF. This chain links TRBV11-2 with TRBJ1-1, with 7 bases that match TRBD1. The CDR3 spans 15 residues. Germline CDR1 is SGHAT and CDR2 is FQNNGV. V shed 5 bases, J shed 5 bases, and the junction held 11 bases outside the gene matches.

A single count supports this clonotype. An end of the junction differs from the germline gene, which may be a read error. J is TRBJ2-3 and V is TRBV6-1; TRBD2 matches 10 bases. This CDR3 comprises 17 residues. In germline, CDR1 is MNHNS, CDR2 SASEGT. The CDR3 reads CASSEGLAGVGTDTQYF. The CDR3 DNA reads TGCGCCAGCAGTGAAGGCCTAGCGGGAGTGGGCACAGATACGCAGTATTTT.

A remark on this clonotype: This is likely a read error, given that the CDR3 carries no conserved phenylalanine or tryptophan at its end. The chain has TRBV12-3 or TRBV12-4 and TRBJ2-1; TRBD2 agrees at 11 bases. This CDR3 is 15 amino acids long. Written as DNA, the CDR3 is TGTGCCAGCAGTCAGACTAGCGGGACCTATAATGAGCAGTTCTGC. Translating gives CASSQTSGTYNEQFC.

By sample fraction, this clonotype is medium-sized. The rearrangement uses TRBV10-2 and TRBJ2-7; D call uncertain. In germline, CDR1 is WSHSY, CDR2 SAAADI. The CDR3 has 13 amino acids. Trimming took 3 bases from V and 3 from J, leaving 9 bases between them. The CDR3 is CASSDGRGYEQYV. CDR3 DNA sequence: TGCGCCAGCAGTGACGGTAGAGGCTACGAGCAGTACGTC.

In regard to this clonotype: The CDR3 end shows no conserved phenylalanine or tryptophan, and so a read error is likely. The V gene is TRBV20-1, the J gene TRBJ2-1, with D hard to call. Germline V gene data show CDR1 as DFQATT and CDR2 as SNEGSKA (reference sequence). The CDR3 runs 13 residues. V was clipped by 0 bases and J by 9 bases, with 12 bases between them. CDR3 amino acids: CSARDPKETEQFL. CDR3 sequence (DNA): TGCAGTGCTAGAGACCCTAAAGAGACTGAGCAGTTCCTG.

In its sample, this clonotype was seen once. As the CDR3 is not closed by the conserved phenylalanine or tryptophan, this likely results from a read error. This rearrangement joins TRBV4-1 to TRBJ2-2; 13 nucleotides agree with TRBD2. The CDR3 length is 19 residues. From germline, CDR1 is MGHRA and CDR2 YSYEKL. CDR3 sequence reads: CARSQGRGGLAGSTGELFY. The DNA for the CDR3 is TGCGCCAGGAGCCAAGGTCGAGGGGGACTAGCGGGATCCACCGGGGAGCTGTTTTAT.

This clonotype was seen repeatedly, ten times or more. The CDR3 coding sequence is TGTGCCAGCAGTTTCAAGCGGGAGAGTGAGCAGTTCTTC. It yields the protein CASSFKRESEQFF. The genes are TRBV6-2 or TRBV6-3 and TRBJ2-1; 8 bases line up with TRBD2. The germline gives CDR1 MNHEY, CDR2 SVGEGT. The CDR3 sequence is 13 residues long. V trimming: 4 bases; J trimming: 9 bases; junction bases outside the gene matches: 5.

Comment on this clonotype: A read error may account for a junction end that differs from germline. This chain uses TRBV7-9 with TRBJ2-3, with D perhaps being TRBD1 or TRBD2 (5 bases each). Germline-derived CDR1 and CDR2 are SEHNR and FQNEAQ (reference sequence). CDR3 length: 19 amino acids. The CDR3 coding sequence is TGTGCTAGCAGCCACATCCTAGGGGTCAGGGACGAAAGCACAGATACGCAGTATTTT. As protein: CASSHILGVRDESTDTQYF.

A remark on this clonotype: One junction end does not reproduce the germline sequence, and a read error may be involved. The J gene is TRBJ2-3, the V gene TRBV11-2, with D unresolved. CDR3 length equals 13 residues. CDR1 is SGHAT and CDR2 is FQNNGV in the germline V gene. CDR3 sequence reads: CDNSFGSTDTQYF. The CDR3 DNA reads TGTGACAACAGCTTTGGTAGCACAGATACACAGTATTTT.

This clonotype was observed a few times. This may stem from a read error, because a much larger clone lies one nucleotide away. This rearrangement joins TRBV20-1 to TRBJ1-4; D is perhaps TRBD1 (6 bases). The germline gives CDR1 DFQATT, CDR2 SNEGSKA (reference sequence). This CDR3 comprises 14 residues. This chain's CDR3 is CNASGRGGGEKLFF. The CDR3 nucleotides read TGCAATGCTAGCGGCAGGGGCGGCGGAGAAAAACTGTTTTTT.

This rearrangement joins TRBV6-1 to TRBJ2-6; D is unresolved. Germline V lookup: CDR1 MNHNS, CDR2 SASEGT. V lost 8 bases and J lost 0, with 11 bases in between. The CDR3 is 15 residues long. The CDR3 coding sequence is TGTGCCAGCCGGGCTGGAAACTCTGGGGCCAACGTCCTGACTTTC. Its protein product is CASRAGNSGANVLTF.

By share of the sample, this clonotype is medium-sized. The CDR3 bases are TGTGCCAGCAGCCCACTGGACGGTCTTGGCAATCAGCCCCAGCATTTT. Its protein is CASSPLDGLGNQPQHF. This sequence joins TRBV11-2 and TRBJ1-5; D gene unclear. V shed 5 bases and J shed 2 bases, with 16 bases lying between them. The CDR3 covers 16 residues. Looked up from germline, CDR1 is SGHAT and CDR2 is FQNNGV. The variable domain in full, with the rest retrieved from reference TRBV11-2 and TRBJ1-5, is EAGVAQSPRYKIIEKRQSVAFWCNPISGHATLYWYQQILGQGPKLLIQFQNNGVVDDSQLPKDRFSAERLKGVDSTLKIQPAKLEDSAVYLCASSPLDGLGNQPQHFGDGTRLSIL.

In regard to this clonotype: A read error may produce the germline difference seen at one junction end. The gene calls are TRBV20-1 and TRBJ2-1; TRBD2 aligns across 9 bases. The CDR3 has 12 residues. The germline V gene has CDR1 DFQATT and CDR2 SNEGSKA (reference sequence). The CDR3 loop is CSVREGYNEHFF. The CDR3 nucleotides are TGCAGTGTGCGGGAGGGTTACAATGAGCATTTCTTC.

As regards this clonotype: This likely comes from a read error, as the CDR3 has no conserved phenylalanine or tryptophan at its end. The J gene is TRBJ2-1, the V gene TRBV5-4; D gene uncertain. The germline CDR1 and CDR2 sequences are SGHNT and YYREEE (reference sequence). The CDR3 consists of 14 residues. The CDR3 region is CASSLGPVMGEQFS. The CDR3 region has the DNA TGCGCCAGCAGCTTGGGCCCGGTAATGGGTGAGCAGTTCTCC.

Many counts were recorded for this clonotype. The genes are TRBV6-5 and TRBJ2-3; unclear D gene. The CDR3 extends over 15 amino acids. V lost 2 bases and J lost 0, with 9 bases in between. Germline-derived CDR1 and CDR2 are MNHEY and SVGAGI. The CDR3 DNA follows: TGTGCCAGCAGTTACAGTGGATCTAGCACAGATACGCAGTATTTT. Translated: CASSYSGSSTDTQYF.

Worth noting for this clonotype: Without the conserved terminal phenylalanine or tryptophan, this CDR3 likely stems from a read error. V is TRBV4-2 and J is TRBJ2-7; TRBD2 aligns across 10 bases. The CDR3 is made up of 15 amino acids. J lost 6 bases, V lost 8 bases, and 13 bases had no gene match. CDR1 and CDR2 (germline): LGHNA, YNFKEQ. In DNA form, the CDR3 reads TGTGCCAGCGGCCCCCTCGGGACTAGCGTACTCGAGCAGTACTCC. It is translated as CASGPLGTSVLEQYS.

This clonotype was seen once. This could be a read error, since a much larger clone is one nucleotide away. The rearrangement uses TRBV6-5 and TRBJ2-2; D is ambiguous. Trimming cost V 6 bases and J 4 bases, with 9 bases left between them. Germline CDR1 is MNHEY and CDR2 is SVGAGI. The CDR3 is 13 amino acids. For the CDR3, the DNA is TGTGCCAGCAGCCCAGTGGTCACCGGGGAGCTGTTTTTT. Its protein is CASSPVVTGELFF.

Notes on this clonotype: The CDR3 ends on some other residue instead of the conserved phenylalanine or tryptophan, so this is likely a read error. The chain couples TRBV11-2 to TRBJ2-5; no firm D call. CDR1 and CDR2 from the germline V gene are SGHAT and FQNNGV. The CDR3 length is 15 residues. V lost 5 bases to trimming and J lost 4 bases, with 17 bases between them. In nucleotides, the CDR3 is TGTGCCAGCAGCCTCCTTGACAAGTTGGGAGAGACCCAGTACTAC. Protein product: CASSLLDKLGETQYY.

This clonotype has more than one count but fewer than ten. V is TRBV28 and J is TRBJ1-4; a weak D match, TRBD1 (6 bases). V lost 3 bases and J 15 bases, leaving 11 bases between the germline ends. Germline V gene data show CDR1 as MDHEN and CDR2 as SYDVKM. CDR3 length: 11 amino acids. In DNA, the CDR3 is TGTGCCAGCAGTTTCTCCGGGACAATGTTTTTT. Translated: CASSFSGTMFF.

This clonotype was counted once. The V and J genes are TRBV6-5 and TRBJ1-1, with D hard to call. The CDR3 is 16 residues long. The V gene's germline CDR1 is MNHEY and CDR2 SVGAGI. The V and J ends lost 7 bases and 8 bases respectively, with 26 bases between them. The CDR3 protein is CASTTRQQSLKNEAFF. The CDR3 region has the DNA TGTGCCAGCACCACCAGACAACAGTCCTTAAAGAACGAAGCTTTCTTT.

With regard to this clonotype: A junction end diverges from the germline sequence, so it may reflect a read error. The rearrangement links TRBV11-2 to TRBJ2-3, with a weak D call TRBD2 (5 bases). Germline V lookup: CDR1 SGHAT, CDR2 FQNNGV. The CDR3 extends over 14 amino acids. The CDR3 bases are TGTGCCAGCGGCTTAGCGCGTGAAGCAGATACGCAGTATTTT. It is translated as CASGLAREADTQYF.

Comments on this clonotype: Just one base apart from a much larger clone, this may be a read error. The chain employs TRBV5-4 and TRBJ2-3, with 8 bases identical to TRBD2. The CDR3 covers 16 residues. The germline V gene encodes CDR1 SGHNT and CDR2 YYREEE (reference sequence). CDR3 loop: CTSSLGAGVSTDTQYF. The CDR3 DNA sequence: TGTACCAGCAGCTTGGGAGCGGGAGTTAGCACAGATACGCAGTATTTT.

As to this clonotype: This may come from a read error, since a much larger clone is one base off. V gene TRBV10-3 combines with J gene TRBJ2-1; D is undetermined. Trimming took 3 bases from V and 5 from J, leaving 2 bases between them. This CDR3 has 11 residues. Germline V lookup: CDR1 ENHRY, CDR2 SYGVKD. CDR3 loop: CAISDNNEQFF. CDR3 sequence (DNA): TGTGCCATCAGTGATAACAATGAGCAGTTCTTC.

A note on this clonotype: Since a much larger clone is just one base distant, this may be a read error. The V call is TRBV20-1, the J call TRBJ2-1, with a possible D match to TRBD1 (6 bases). The CDR3 totals 12 residues. Trimming took 2 bases from V and 8 from J, leaving 10 bases between them. CDR1 DFQATT and CDR2 SNEGSKA come from the germline V gene (reference sequence). The CDR3 DNA reads as TGCAGTGCTAGAAACAGGGCTCATGAGCAGTTCTTC. Protein product: CSARNRAHEQFF.

Notes on this clonotype: This may be a read error, as it is one base from a much larger clone. The chain uses TRBV20-1 and TRBJ1-5, with D tentatively TRBD1 (5 bases). This CDR3 has 15 residues. Germline CDR1 reads DFQATT; CDR2 reads SNEGSKA (reference sequence). V lost 4 bases, J lost 6 bases, and 19 bases lay in between. CDR3: CSATKPGGPSQPQHF. In DNA, the CDR3 is TGCAGTGCTACTAAGCCGGGGGGACCAAGTCAGCCCCAGCATTTT.

This clonotype has only one observation. Here the CDR3 reads CAIRGRTDPSQQYF. DNA of the CDR3: TGTGCCATCAGGGGGAGGACGGACCCTTCTCAGCAGTACTTC. The genes are TRBV10-3 and TRBJ2-7; TRBD2 is a possible D gene (6 bases). This CDR3 is 14 amino acids long. The germline CDR1 and CDR2 sequences are ENHRY and SYGVKD. Trimming left V 6 bases short and J 8 bases short, with 20 bases between.

This chain uses TRBV11-1 with TRBJ2-1; the match to TRBD2 covers 11 bases. The J segment lost 4 bases and the V segment lost 9 bases, leaving 8 bases of the junction unmatched. The CDR3 extends over 15 amino acids. The germline V gene encodes CDR1 SGHAT and CDR2 FQDESV (reference sequence). CDR3 nucleotides: TGTGCCAGTGGCCCGCGACTAGCGGGATACAATGAGCAGTTCTTC. This translates into CASGPRLAGYNEQFF.